These 13 T cell receptor beta chains were all obtained from the same sample, sequenced in a study of blood T cell repertoires in COVID-19 (dated by TCRdb to the early 2020s). Libraries were prepared through the immunoSEQ multiplex PCR assay. TCRdb provides this immuneACCESS table in a form limited to in-frame rearrangements. Some clones are lacking; in checked studies, under half of them reflect an unresolved V gene, and why the rest are absent is not known. Recorded for this sample are 250,000 to 350,000 clones; nearly 90% of them occurred a single time. The ten largest clones represent approximately 5% of the sample. Source material: PBMCs or T cells enriched from blood (not recorded which). These receptors were obtained from a woman under 40 who had recovered from COVID-19.

CDR3 sequence: CASSVLTGQRNGNTIYF. CDR3 bases: TGTGCCAGCAGTGTCTTGACAGGGCAAAGGAATGGAAACACCATATATTTT. The chain joins TRBV2 to TRBJ1-3; TRBD1 agrees at 7 bases. The V gene's germline CDR1 is SNHLY and CDR2 FYNNEI. CDR3 length: 17 amino acids. V gave up 4 bases and J gave up 3 bases; unmatched junction bases: 12. Supplemented by reference TRBV2 and TRBJ1-3, the full variable domain reads EPEVTQTPSHQVTQMGQEVILRCVPISNHLYFYWYRQILGQKVEFLVSFYNNEISEKSEIFDDQFSVERPDGSNFTLKIRSTKLEDSAMYFCASSVLTGQRNGNTIYFGEGSWLTVV.

The DNA for the CDR3 is TGTGCCAGCAGCTTAGGAGCGACAGGGGGCCCCTACGAGCAGTACTTC. This sequence encodes CASSLGATGGPYEQYF. The chain is built from TRBV7-6 and TRBJ2-7; 10 nucleotides line up with TRBD1. CDR1 SGHVS and CDR2 FNYEAQ come from the germline V gene. The CDR3 sequence is 16 residues long. J gave up 2 bases and V 1 base, and 5 bases lay outside the gene matches.

This clone has just a few counts. This chain links TRBV4-3 with TRBJ1-2; TRBD1 matches at 7 bases. There are 15 residues in the CDR3. Looked up from germline, CDR1 is LGHNA and CDR2 is YSLEER. The trim removed 1 base at V and 4 bases at J, leaving 6 bases unmatched. The CDR3 coding sequence is TGCGCCAGCAGCCAAGCGGGACAGCCTTCCTATGGCTACACCTTC. Residues: CASSQAGQPSYGYTF.

CDR3 DNA sequence: TGTGCCATCAGTGTTCCTACAGGGTCCTCCTATGGCTACACCTTC. Its protein product is CAISVPTGSSYGYTF. V and J are TRBV10-3 and TRBJ1-2, with a possible D match to TRBD1 (6 bases). Trimming pared 4 bases from V and 4 bases from J, leaving 16 bases between. CDR3 length equals 15 residues. Germline V gene data show CDR1 as ENHRY and CDR2 as SYGVKD.

The chain couples TRBV29-1 to TRBJ2-7, with 8 bases aligning to TRBD1. This CDR3 spans 13 amino acids. The V and J ends lost 3 bases and 5 bases, in that order; junction bases with no gene match: 6. The germline gives CDR1 SQVTM, CDR2 ANQGSEA. CDR3 protein: CSVDGTGYHEQYF. The CDR3 DNA reads as TGCAGCGTTGACGGGACAGGCTACCACGAGCAGTACTTC.

V is TRBV27 and J is TRBJ1-2, with D unresolved. V was cut by 6 bases and J by 1 base, with 12 bases left in between. Per germline, CDR1 MNHEY and CDR2 SMNVEV (reference sequence). This CDR3 spans 14 amino acids. For the CDR3, the DNA is TGTGCCAGCAGCCCGGGAGGTTTTAACTATGGCTACACCTTC. The encoded protein is CASSPGGFNYGYTF.

The gene calls are TRBV29-1 and TRBJ2-7; 8 bases match TRBD1. The CDR3 has 12 residues. The trim removed 6 bases at V and 4 bases at J, leaving 5 bases unmatched. Per the germline V gene, CDR1 is SQVTM and CDR2 is ANQGSEA. CDR3 region: CSVDGQGYEQYF. DNA of the CDR3: TGCAGCGTCGATGGACAGGGTTACGAGCAGTACTTC.

The rearrangement uses TRBV10-3 and TRBJ1-2; 8 bases align to TRBD1. V was pared by 7 bases and J by 3 bases, with 4 bases of the junction left unmatched. Germline V gene sequence: CDR1 ENHRY, CDR2 SYGVKD. The CDR3 is 13 amino acids. Here the CDR3 DNA reads TGTGCCATCAATCCGGGACAGGACTATGGCTACACCTTC. The encoded protein is CAINPGQDYGYTF.

V and J are TRBV4-1 and TRBJ2-1; D is perhaps TRBD1 (6 bases). Trimming pared 2 bases from V and 8 bases from J, leaving 7 bases between. The CDR3 is 12 residues long. Germline V gives CDR1 MGHRA, CDR2 YSYEKL. In DNA form, the CDR3 reads TGCGCCAGCAGCCAAAAGGGGGATGAGCAGTTCTTC. Amino acids: CASSQKGDEQFF.

As to this clone: At the DNA level, this CDR3 is encoded by other sequences in the same sample as well. The chain carries TRBV5-1 and TRBJ2-2; 9 bases fit TRBD1. The CDR3 is 15 amino acids. Unmatched junction bases numbered 2, after V lost 4 bases and J lost 1 base. Per germline, CDR1 SGHRS and CDR2 YFSETQ. CDR3 sequence (DNA): TGCGCCAGCAGCGCGGACAGGGGGAACACCGGGGAGCTGTTTTTT. Protein product: CASSADRGNTGELFF.

The chain carries TRBV7-8 and TRBJ1-1; D unclear. The germline V gene has CDR1 SGHVS and CDR2 FQNEAQ. With 0 bases removed from V and 0 bases from J, the gap between germline ends came to 8 bases. The CDR3 is 15 amino acids. Here the CDR3 DNA reads TGTGCCAGCAGCTTAGCAATCGTCCTGAACACTGAAGCTTTCTTT. The encoded protein is CASSLAIVLNTEAFF. The whole variable domain, remainder taken from reference TRBV7-8 and TRBJ1-1, is GAGVSQSPRYKVAKRGQDVALRCDPISGHVSLFWYQQALGQGPEFLTYFQNEAQLDKSGLPSDRFFAERPEGSVSTLKIQRTQQEDSAVYLCASSLAIVLNTEAFFGQGTRLTVV.

J is TRBJ1-2 and V is TRBV5-6; 8 bases agree with TRBD1. The CDR3 has 15 amino acids. Looked up from germline, CDR1 is SGHDT and CDR2 is YYEEEE. J gave up 2 bases and V 3 bases, and 6 bases lay outside the gene matches. The CDR3 here is CASSWPGQDNYGYTF. The CDR3 DNA reads as TGTGCCAGCAGCTGGCCGGGACAGGACAACTATGGCTACACCTTC.

The chain is built from TRBV6-5 and TRBJ2-3; a weak D match, TRBD1 (6 bases). Germline V gene sequence: CDR1 MNHEY, CDR2 SVGAGI. There are 14 residues in the CDR3. The V end lost 7 bases, the J end lost 0 bases, and 11 bases lay between the germline ends. This CDR3 is CASKRQASTDTQYF. DNA for the CDR3: TGTGCCAGCAAAAGACAGGCGAGCACAGATACGCAGTATTTT.